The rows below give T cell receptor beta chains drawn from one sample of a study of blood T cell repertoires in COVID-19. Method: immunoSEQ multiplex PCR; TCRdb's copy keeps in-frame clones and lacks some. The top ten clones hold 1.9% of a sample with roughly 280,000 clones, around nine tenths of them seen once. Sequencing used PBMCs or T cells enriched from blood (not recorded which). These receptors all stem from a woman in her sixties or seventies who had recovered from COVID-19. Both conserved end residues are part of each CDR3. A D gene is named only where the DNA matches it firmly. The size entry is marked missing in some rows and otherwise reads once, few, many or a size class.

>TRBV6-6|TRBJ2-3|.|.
TGTGCCAGCAGAGGAGGAACTAGCACAGATACGCAGTATTTT
CASRGGTSTDTQYF
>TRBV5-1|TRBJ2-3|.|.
TGCGCCAGCAGAGTATCCCAGGCAGATACGCAGTATTTT
CASRVSQADTQYF
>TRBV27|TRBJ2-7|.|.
TGTGCCAGCAGTCCCCGCGGGGCCTACGAGCAGTACTTC
CASSPRGAYEQYF
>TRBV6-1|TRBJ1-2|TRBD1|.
TGTGCCAGCAGTGAGGGACAGGGTTTTACTTCCTATGGCTACACCTTC
CASSEGQGFTSYGYTF
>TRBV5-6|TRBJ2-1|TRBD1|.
TGTGCCAGCAGCTTGGTCGGGACAGGGATAAGCGATGAGCAGTTCTTC
CASSLVGTGISDEQFF
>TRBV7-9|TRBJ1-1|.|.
TGTGCCAGCAGCTGGGGGGGACGGGTGAACACTGAAGCTTTCTTT
CASSWGGRVNTEAFF
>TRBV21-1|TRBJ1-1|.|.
TGTGCCATTCAGGGTTTGAACACTGAAGCTTTCTTT
CAIQGLNTEAFF
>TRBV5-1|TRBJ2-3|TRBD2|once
TGCGCCAGCAGCTCATTAGCGGGGGCCACAGATACGCAGTATTTT
CASSSLAGATDTQYF
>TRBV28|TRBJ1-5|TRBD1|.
TGTGCCAGCAGTCCTACGGACAGGGGCGGTCAGCCCCAGCATTTT
CASSPTDRGGQPQHF
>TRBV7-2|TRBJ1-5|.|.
TGTGCCAGCAGCTTAGGGGGCGGGGCCCTAAATCAGCCCCAGCATTTT
CASSLGGGALNQPQHF
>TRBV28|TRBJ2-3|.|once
TGTGCCAGCAGTTTACCCTACGTTACGCAGTATTTT
CASSLPYVTQYF
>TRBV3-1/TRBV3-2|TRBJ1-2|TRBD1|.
TGTGCCAGCAGCCCCGAGACAGGGGCGCGTGGCTACACCTTC
CASSPETGARGYTF
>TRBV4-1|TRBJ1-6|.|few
TGCGCCAGCAGCTATACAGCAAATTCACCCCTCCACTTT
CASSYTANSPLHF
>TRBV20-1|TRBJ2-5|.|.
TGCAGTGCTAGTCCCCTTTACCAAGAGACCCAGTACTTC
CSASPLYQETQYF
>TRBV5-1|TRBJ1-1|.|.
TGCGCCAGCAGCCTCGCAGGGCTCACTGAAGCTTTCTTT
CASSLAGLTEAFF
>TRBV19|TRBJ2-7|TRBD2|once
TGTGCCAGTAGTATGTGGGAGGGTCCCTACGAGCAGTACTTC
CASSMWEGPYEQYF
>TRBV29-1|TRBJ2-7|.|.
TGCAGCGTTGAAGAACCGGGAAGTCCTCCTTACGAGCAGTACTTC
CSVEEPGSPPYEQYF
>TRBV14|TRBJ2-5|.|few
TGTGCCAGCAGCCACAACCAAGAGACCCAGTACTTC
CASSHNQETQYF
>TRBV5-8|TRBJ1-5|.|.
TGTGCCAGCATCGCGCCGGAGGGAGGACGGCATCAGCCCCAGCATTTT
CASIAPEGGRHQPQHF
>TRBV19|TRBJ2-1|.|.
TGTGCCAGTAGTATTACGGGAAGGTCCTACAATGAGCAGTTCTTC
CASSITGRSYNEQFF
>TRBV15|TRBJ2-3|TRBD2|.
TGTGCCACCAGCAGAGAGGGTAGCGGGGACCGCACAGATACGCAGTATTTT
CATSREGSGDRTDTQYF
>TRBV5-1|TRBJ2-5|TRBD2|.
TGCGCCAGCAGCGACTATCTAGCGGGGATTTCAGAGACCCAGTACTTC
CASSDYLAGISETQYF
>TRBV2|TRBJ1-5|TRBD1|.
TGTGCCAGCAGCCGGGACAGGGGGGGTTTGATCAATCAGCCCCAGCATTTT
CASSRDRGGLINQPQHF
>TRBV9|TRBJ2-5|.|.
TGTGCCAGCAGCGTTAGTGGGATCTCGGGGGAGACCCAGTACTTC
CASSVSGISGETQYF
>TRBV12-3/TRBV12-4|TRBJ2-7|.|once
TGTGCCAGCAGTTTAGTCAGGGATCTCGAGCAGTACTTC
CASSLVRDLEQYF
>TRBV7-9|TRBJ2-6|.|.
TGTGCCAGCAGTTCAATGACAGTCCCTGGCTCTGGGGCCAACGTCCTGACTTTC
CASSSMTVPGSGANVLTF
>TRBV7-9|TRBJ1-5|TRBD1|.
TGTGCCAGCAGCCGAACCGACCCATGGACAGGGGTTAGTCAGCCCCAGCATTTT
CASSRTDPWTGVSQPQHF
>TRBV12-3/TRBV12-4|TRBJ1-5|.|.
TGTGCCAGCAGTTTAAGAGGGCCCCAGCATTTT
CASSLRGPQHF
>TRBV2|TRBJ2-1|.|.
TGTGCCAGCAGTGTAGTCTCGACAGGAGGCAATGAGCAGTTCTTC
CASSVVSTGGNEQFF
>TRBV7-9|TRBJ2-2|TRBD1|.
TGTGCCAGCAGCTTCGAACTTCCTACAGGGGGCCGCCGTTGGGAGCTGTTTTTT
CASSFELPTGGRRWELFF
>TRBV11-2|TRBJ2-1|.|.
TGTGCCAGCAGCAACGAGGCCTGGGAGCAGTTCTTC
CASSNEAWEQFF
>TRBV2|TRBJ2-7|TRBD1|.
TGTGCCAGCAGCATACCTACAGGGGGAAAAACCTACGAGCAGTACTTC
CASSIPTGGKTYEQYF
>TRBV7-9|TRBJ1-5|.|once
TGTGCCAGCAGCTCCCTAGGTGGGGGCGAGAGGAATCAGCCCCAGCATTTT
CASSSLGGGERNQPQHF
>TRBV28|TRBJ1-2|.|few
TGTGCCAGCACCACGGGGGGGTTTGTTTATGGCTACACCTTC
CASTTGGFVYGYTF
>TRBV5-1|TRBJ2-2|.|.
TGCGCCAGCAGCCCCAGGGGGGACACCGGGGAGCTGTTTTTT
CASSPRGDTGELFF
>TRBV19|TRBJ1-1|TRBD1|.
TGTGCCAGTAGTACAGGGGGCCGGTGGACTGAAGCTTTCTTT
CASSTGGRWTEAFF
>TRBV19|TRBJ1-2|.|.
TGTGCCAGTAGTTCACCGGGGTTCTACGCCTTC
CASSSPGFYAF
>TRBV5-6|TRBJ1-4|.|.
TGTGCCAGCAGCCCATCCGACAGCCCCCGGGAAAAACTGTTTTTT
CASSPSDSPREKLFF
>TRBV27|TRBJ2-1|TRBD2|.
TGTGCCAGCAGTCCTAGCGGGGGGTCCTACAATGAGCAGTTCTTC
CASSPSGGSYNEQFF
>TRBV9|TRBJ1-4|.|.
TGTGCCAGCAGCCCCCGTGGGGGGGATGAAAAACTGTTTTTT
CASSPRGGDEKLFF
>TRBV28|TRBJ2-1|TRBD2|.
TGTGCCAGCAGTTCGCTAGCGGGAGTCTCCAATGAGCAGTTCTTC
CASSSLAGVSNEQFF
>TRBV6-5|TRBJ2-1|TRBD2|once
TGTGCCACCCGGACTAGCGCCTACAATGAGCAGTTCTTC
CATRTSAYNEQFF
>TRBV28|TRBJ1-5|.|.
TGTGCCAGCAGTGGACAGACGGTCCAGCCCCAGCATTTT
CASSGQTVQPQHF
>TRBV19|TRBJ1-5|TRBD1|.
TGTGCCAGTAGTATTCAGGGGGCCAATCAGCCCCAGCATTTT
CASSIQGANQPQHF
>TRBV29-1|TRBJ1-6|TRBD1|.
TGCAGCGTCGGGACAGGGGTTGATTCACCCCTCCACTTT
CSVGTGVDSPLHF